This TCR beta chain emerged from a study of cytomegalovirus exposure and HLA in healthy donors. Findings of the study overall: In vitro work confirmed that a few CMV-associated chains recognize CMV antigens. Equally common other TCR beta chains were less clonally expanded than HLA-associated ones, a later analysis found.

Regarding this clone: The antigen is undetermined.

CDR3 length equals 15 residues. Trimming shortened V by 0 bases and J by 7 bases, and 10 bases separated the two germline ends. CDR1 and CDR2 (germline): LNHNV, YYDKDF (reference sequence). Those who donated were healthy bone marrow donors. The PCR employed 60 Vbeta primers together with 13 Jbeta primers. Sequenced by immunoSEQ multiplex PCR; TCRdb stores in-frame clones only, minus some. The sample includes 150,000 to 200,000 clones, approximately 85% of them seen just once. Sequencing used PBMCs. The sequence derives from a man aged 18 to 29 in good health and CMV-seronegative. The chain recombines TRBV15 with TRBJ1-6; the D is unclear. CDR3 nucleotides: TGTGCCACCAGCAGAGATCGGCCGAGGAATTCACCCCTCCACTTT. Its translation is CATSRDRPRNSPLHF.